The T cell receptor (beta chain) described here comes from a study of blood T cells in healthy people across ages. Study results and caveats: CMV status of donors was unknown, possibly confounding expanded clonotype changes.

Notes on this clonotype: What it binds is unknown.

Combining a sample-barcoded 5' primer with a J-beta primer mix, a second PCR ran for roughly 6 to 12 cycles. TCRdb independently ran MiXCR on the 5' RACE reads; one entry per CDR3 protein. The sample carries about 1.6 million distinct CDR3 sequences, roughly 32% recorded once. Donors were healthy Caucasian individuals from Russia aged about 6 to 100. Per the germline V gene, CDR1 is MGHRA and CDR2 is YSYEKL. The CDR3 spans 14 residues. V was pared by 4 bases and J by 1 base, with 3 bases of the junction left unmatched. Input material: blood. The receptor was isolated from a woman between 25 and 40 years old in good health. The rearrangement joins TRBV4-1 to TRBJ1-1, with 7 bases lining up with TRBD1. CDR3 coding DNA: TGCGCCAGCAGCCGGGACAGAGAGAACACTGAAGCTTTCTTT. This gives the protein CASSRDRENTEAFF.